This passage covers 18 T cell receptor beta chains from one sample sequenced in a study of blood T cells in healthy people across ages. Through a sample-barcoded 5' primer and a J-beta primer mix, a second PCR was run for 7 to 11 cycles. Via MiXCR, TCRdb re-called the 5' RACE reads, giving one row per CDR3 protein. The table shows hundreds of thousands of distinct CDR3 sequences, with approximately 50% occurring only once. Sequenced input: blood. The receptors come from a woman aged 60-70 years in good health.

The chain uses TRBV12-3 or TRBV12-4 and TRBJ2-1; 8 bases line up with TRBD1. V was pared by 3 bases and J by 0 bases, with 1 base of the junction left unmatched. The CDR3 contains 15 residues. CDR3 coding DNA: TGTGCCAGCAGTTTGGGACAGGCCTCCTACAATGAGCAGTTCTTC. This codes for CASSLGQASYNEQFF.

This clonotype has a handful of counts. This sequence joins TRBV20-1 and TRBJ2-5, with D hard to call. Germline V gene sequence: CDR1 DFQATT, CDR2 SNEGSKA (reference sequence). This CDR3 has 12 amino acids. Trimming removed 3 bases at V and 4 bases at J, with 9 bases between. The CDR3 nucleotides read TGCAGTGCTAGTCACAGAGGAGAGACCCAGTACTTC. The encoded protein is CSASHRGETQYF.

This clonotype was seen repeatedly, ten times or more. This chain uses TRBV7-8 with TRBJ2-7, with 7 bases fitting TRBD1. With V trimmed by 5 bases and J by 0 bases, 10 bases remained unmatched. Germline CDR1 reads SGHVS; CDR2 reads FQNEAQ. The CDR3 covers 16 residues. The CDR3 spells CASSLPRDRPSYEQYF. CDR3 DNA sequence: TGTGCCAGCAGCCTGCCGAGGGACAGACCCTCCTACGAGCAGTACTTC.

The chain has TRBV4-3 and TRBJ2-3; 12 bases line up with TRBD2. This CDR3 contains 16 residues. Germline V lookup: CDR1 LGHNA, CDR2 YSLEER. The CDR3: CATDGRLAGVPDTQYF. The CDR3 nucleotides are TGCGCGACGGATGGTCGACTAGCGGGAGTCCCAGATACGCAGTATTTT.

DNA for the CDR3: TGTGCCATCAGTACCGGGACAGGGGGCAATAACTATGGCTACACCTTC. This translates into CAISTGTGGNNYGYTF. V gene TRBV10-3 combines with J gene TRBJ1-2; 12 bases are a match to TRBD1. Germline values: CDR1 ENHRY, CDR2 SYGVKD. J was trimmed by 1 base and V by 5 bases; bases with no gene match: 5. The CDR3 consists of 16 residues.

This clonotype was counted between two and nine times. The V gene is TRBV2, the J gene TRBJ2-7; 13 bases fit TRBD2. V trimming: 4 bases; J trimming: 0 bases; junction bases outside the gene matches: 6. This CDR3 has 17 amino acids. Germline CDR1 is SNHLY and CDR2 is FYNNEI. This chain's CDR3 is CASSGLAGGTVSYEQYF. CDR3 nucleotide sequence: TGTGCCAGCAGTGGACTAGCGGGAGGCACAGTCTCCTACGAGCAGTACTTC.

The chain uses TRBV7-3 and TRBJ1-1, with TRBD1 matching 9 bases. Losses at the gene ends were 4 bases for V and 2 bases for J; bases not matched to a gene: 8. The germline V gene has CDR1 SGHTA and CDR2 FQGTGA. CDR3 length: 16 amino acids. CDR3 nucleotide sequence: TGTGCCAGCAGCTCCGGGACAGGGTATCGCAACACTGAAGCTTTCTTT. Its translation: CASSSGTGYRNTEAFF.

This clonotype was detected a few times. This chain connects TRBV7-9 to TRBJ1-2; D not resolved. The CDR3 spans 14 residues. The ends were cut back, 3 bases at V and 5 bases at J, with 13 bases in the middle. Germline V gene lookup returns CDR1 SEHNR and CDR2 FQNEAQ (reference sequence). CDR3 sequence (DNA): TGTGCCAGCAGCTTGGAGTTGAGTCTTTATGGCTACACCTTC. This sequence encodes CASSLELSLYGYTF.

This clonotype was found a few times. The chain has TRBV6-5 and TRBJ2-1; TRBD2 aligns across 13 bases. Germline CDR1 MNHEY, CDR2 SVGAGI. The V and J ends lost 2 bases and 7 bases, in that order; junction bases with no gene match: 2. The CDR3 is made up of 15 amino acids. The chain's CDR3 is CASSYGTSGKNEQFF. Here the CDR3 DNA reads TGTGCCAGCAGTTACGGGACTAGCGGGAAAAATGAGCAGTTCTTC.

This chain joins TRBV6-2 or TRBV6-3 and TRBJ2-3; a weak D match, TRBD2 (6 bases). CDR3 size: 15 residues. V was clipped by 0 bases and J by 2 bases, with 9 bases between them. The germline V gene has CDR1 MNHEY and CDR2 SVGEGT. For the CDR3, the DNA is TGTGCCAGCAGTTACTCGAGCGGGTCCACAGATACGCAGTATTTT. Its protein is CASSYSSGSTDTQYF.

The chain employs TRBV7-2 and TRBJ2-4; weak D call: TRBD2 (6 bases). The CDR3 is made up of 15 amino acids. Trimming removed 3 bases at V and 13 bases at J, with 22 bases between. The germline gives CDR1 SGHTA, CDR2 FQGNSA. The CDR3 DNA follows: TGTGCCAGCAGCTTCATGATATCGGGAGTTGATGAGCAGTACTTC. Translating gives CASSFMISGVDEQYF.

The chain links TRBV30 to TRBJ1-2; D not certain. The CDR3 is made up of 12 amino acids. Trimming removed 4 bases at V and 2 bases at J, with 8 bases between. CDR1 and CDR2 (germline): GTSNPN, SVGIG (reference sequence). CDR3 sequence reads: CAWTGTNYGYTF. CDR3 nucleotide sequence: TGTGCCTGGACAGGCACCAACTATGGCTACACCTTC.

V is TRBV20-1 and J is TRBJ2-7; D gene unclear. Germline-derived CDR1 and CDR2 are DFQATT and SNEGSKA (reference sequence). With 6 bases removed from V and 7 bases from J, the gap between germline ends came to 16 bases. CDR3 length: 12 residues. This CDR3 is CSALVHHNEQYF. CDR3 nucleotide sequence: TGCAGTGCCCTGGTCCACCACAATGAGCAGTACTTC.

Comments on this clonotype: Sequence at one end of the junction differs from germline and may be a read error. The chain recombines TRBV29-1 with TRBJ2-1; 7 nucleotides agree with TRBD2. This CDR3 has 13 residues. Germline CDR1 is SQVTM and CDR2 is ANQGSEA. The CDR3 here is CSVGGSSYKEQFF. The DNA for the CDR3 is TGCAGCGTTGGCGGGAGCTCCTACAAGGAGCAGTTCTTC.

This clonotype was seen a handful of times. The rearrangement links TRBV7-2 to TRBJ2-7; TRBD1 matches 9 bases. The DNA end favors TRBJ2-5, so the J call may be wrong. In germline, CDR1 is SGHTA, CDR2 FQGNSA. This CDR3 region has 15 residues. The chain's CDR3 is CASSLGDRASGTQYF. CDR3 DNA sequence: TGTGCCAGCAGCTTAGGGGACAGGGCCTCGGGGACCCAGTACTTC.

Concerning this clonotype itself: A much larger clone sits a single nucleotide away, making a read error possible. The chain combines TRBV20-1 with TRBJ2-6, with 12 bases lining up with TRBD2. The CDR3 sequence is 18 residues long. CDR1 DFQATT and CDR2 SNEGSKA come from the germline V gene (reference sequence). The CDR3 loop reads CSARDGLAGTSGPNVLTF. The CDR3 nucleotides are TGCAGTGCTAGAGACGGACTAGCGGGGACCTCTGGGCCCAACGTCCTGACTTTC.

CDR3 loop: CASSPSALSRNEQFF. In nucleotides, the CDR3 is TGTGCCAGCTCACCATCAGCCCTCAGTAGGAATGAGCAGTTCTTC. The gene calls are TRBV18 and TRBJ2-1; D ambiguous. The CDR3 is 15 residues long. CDR1 and CDR2 from the germline V gene are KGHSH and LQKENI. The ends were cut back, 2 bases at V and 7 bases at J, with 15 bases in the middle.

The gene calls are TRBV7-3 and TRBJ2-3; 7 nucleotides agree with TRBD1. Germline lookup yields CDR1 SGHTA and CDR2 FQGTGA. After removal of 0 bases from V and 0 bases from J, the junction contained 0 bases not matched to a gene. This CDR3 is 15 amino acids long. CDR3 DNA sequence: TGTGCCAGCAGCTTAACCAGGGGGAGCACAGATACGCAGTATTTT. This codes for CASSLTRGSTDTQYF.